The TCR beta chain under discussion was sequenced for a study of cytomegalovirus exposure and HLA in healthy donors (dated by TCRdb to about 2017). Some background on the complete study: In an earlier analysis of about 560 of the donors, around 290 Gb of sequence data and 90 million to 130 million unique TCR beta sequences from roughly 190 million T cells were reported. The later analysis used no new phenotypic data to find candidate immune exposures, relying instead on TCR beta sequences and their occurrence across donors. Of the roughly 390 genotyped donors, less than 85% were placed in the genetic ancestry cluster associated with self-reported Caucasian donors. A later genetic analysis took genome-wide SNP genotypes for about 65% of the 666 donors and used that subset as a discovery cohort. In a later analysis, previously published TCR beta repertoires from 666 donors were re-analyzed and high-resolution HLA genotyping was added so that TCR occurrence patterns could be studied. The number of donors typed differed by locus, with about 629-640 for A, B, C, DRB1 and DQB1, about 500 for DQA1, 600 to 610 for DPA1, and 400 to 490 for DPB1. To decide whether each TCR beta V gene segment behaved as functional or pseudogenic, an earlier analysis of some 580 of the donors relied on high-throughput TCR beta sequencing. Besides the first cohort of roughly 700 subjects, a separate validation cohort made up of some 110 different subjects was used. Using immunosequencing, the study profiled T cell repertoires from fewer than 700 subjects and related those repertoires to cytomegalovirus serostatus. Among roughly 400 genotyped donors of the cohort, an average of approximately 240,000 unique TCR beta nucleotide sequences was sequenced per donor, of which about 20% were non-productive. The study was designed to test whether signatures of past pathogen exposure could be identified by cataloging public T cell receptors. Donor age, sex, ethnicity and CMV serostatus were compiled together with the repertoire data. High-throughput TCR immunosequencing, statistical association of individual TCRs with disease status, and machine learning were combined to predict cytomegalovirus infection status. A handful of DR-DQ haplotypes were handled as single units for association and clustering because linkage in the cohort was strong. An early release that covered fewer than 800 HLA-typed donors contained about 300 gigabases of sequencing data and approximately 85 million unique TCR sequences. HLA typing included class I and class II loci at four-digit resolution. Every repertoire in the discovery cohort had been generated on one and the same sequencing platform. Study-wide findings and limitations: In both the original and validation cohorts, the classifier was reported to diagnose cytomegalovirus status with high specificity and sensitivity. According to a later analysis, TCR association rates differed among HLA loci, with DRB1 alleles showing the most associated TCRs and HLA-C alleles showing the fewest. Linkage disequilibrium might explain the correlated functional status among segregating V segments, but an unknown experimental factor could not be ruled out. Because some donors lacked HLA typing at each locus, the association tests relied only on the typed subset. A further reported finding was that TCR beta sequences accurately predicted the HLA-A and HLA-B alleles for most subjects in the first cohort. Immune exposure information for the cohort was limited to CMV serostatus. A later analysis reported that several top co-occurrence clusters appeared linked to parvovirus B19, influenza, CMV and Epstein-Barr virus. Roughly 17 rarely observed V segments, including chromosome 9 orphons, were excluded from the earlier analysis of several hundred of the donors because counts were too low. In the study, some 160 TCR beta chains were listed as associated with cytomegalovirus. In a later analysis, most CMV-associated TCR beta chains were found to appear HLA-restricted, with HLA associations seemingly driven largely by CMV exposure. Specific HLA alleles were associated with 15,000 to 20,000 TCR beta sequences at a false discovery rate of 0.05 in a later analysis. This cohort had only TCR beta chains sequenced, and the lack of alpha or paired-chain data limited which features could be detected. While some public TCRs were present in many individuals, most TCR sequences turned up only very rarely across donors. Some IMGT-functional V segments, including TRBV6-2 and TRBV6-3, could not be distinguished by the 87-base-pair reads and were therefore excluded. Strong co-occurrence of HLA alleles, especially DR and DQ, made assigning TCR associations to individual alleles difficult. A cluster of highly shared sequence variants was judged likely to represent a technical artifact of the sequencing pipeline. In vitro tests confirmed that three of the cytomegalovirus-associated TCR beta chains recognize cytomegalovirus antigens. Presence/absence analyses assumed roughly uniform sequencing depth across donors, an assumption that may not hold. In a later analysis, HLA-associated TCR beta chains showed more clonal expansion and lower generation probabilities than non-associated chains that were equally common. In a later genetic analysis, a missense DCLRE1C variant was associated with V-gene and J-gene trimming of TCR beta chains, and the association was replicated in an independent cohort. The authors suggested that the approach could potentially be extended to other disease states and immunological phenotypes. According to a later genetic analysis, donors in an Asian-associated ancestry cluster had fewer N-insertions in productive TCRs than the approximately 610-donor mean. Broadly in line with IMGT annotations, most TCR beta V segments showed up in productive rearrangements about 87% or about 30% of the time in an earlier analysis of approximately 640 of the donors.

The cohort was made up of roughly 670 healthy bone marrow donors. All cohort members were sampled while nominally healthy, although unrecorded immune exposures were likely present. The donor tested CMV seropositive, placing the donor among the 250 to 350 seropositive members of the cohort. Each donor provided a peripheral blood sample, and peripheral blood mononuclear cells were used for TCR beta sequencing. The Qiagen DNeasy Blood Extraction Kit was used to extract genomic DNA from the blood cell samples. The cysteine opens and the phenylalanine closes a CDR3 of 17 amino acids. Only the CDR3 portion is preserved as DNA: 51 bases, with reading frame beginning at the first base. The junction shows trimming of 0 bases on V and 9 bases on J, and the gene matches do not reach 14 bases of it. From the germline V gene, CDR1 is KGHSH and CDR2 is LQKENI. Library creation used the immunoSEQ multiplex PCR assay. For the multiplex PCR, a mixture combining 60 forward primers for TCR Vbeta segments and 13 reverse primers for TCR Jbeta segments was used. A multiplex PCR assay on genomic DNA amplified the CDR3 region of rearranged TCR beta genes. On the Illumina HiSeq System, the amplified TCR beta libraries were sequenced as 87-base-pair reads. The original pipeline was this. Across the 700 or so repertoires, a later analysis counted some 81 million unique TCR beta chains, some 11 million of which were shared by at least two donors. Raw reads were error-corrected and collapsed into unique sequences with a nearest-neighbor algorithm that merged closely related sequences to remove PCR and sequencing errors. To assign V, D and J gene segments, CDR3 sequences were aligned to IMGT reference sequences. For a sequence to be retained, a match of at least six nucleotides to both a V gene segment and a J gene segment was required. A rearrangement was called productive if the CDR3 had no stop codons and remained in frame with V and J, and every other rearrangement was called non-productive. Following IMGT convention, CDR3 was defined as the stretch from the second conserved V-encoded cysteine to the conserved J-encoded phenylalanine. The earlier analysis of some 540 of the donors excluded any sequence lacking an unambiguous match to a single V gene segment. An earlier analysis of approximately 590 of the donors classified V segments as functional when productive rearrangements were above 56.7% and as segregating when the standard deviation between donors was above 5%. A statistical classification framework was built for diagnosing cytomegalovirus status from the catalog of TCR beta chain sequences. V and J gene assignment, in a later analysis, came from comparing TCR nucleotide sequences with IMGT/GENE-DB human TR gene sequences. A later analysis assigned CDR3 sequences and most-parsimonious VDJ recombination scenarios with the TCRdist pipeline. In a later analysis, each TCR beta chain was defined by its CDR3 amino acid sequence together with its V-gene family, and reads lacking a unique V-gene family were excluded. As a way to deal with suspected cross-contamination and a sequencing artifact, a later analysis dropped 640 or so nucleotide sequences that were highly shared and had low generation probability. In a later analysis, a clonal expansion index for each public chain was calculated from normalized within-repertoire ranks of inferred template counts. In a later analysis, generation probabilities were computed using a VDJ recombination model fitted to out-of-frame rearrangements, and the results were checked against IGoR. A later analysis scored TCR-TCR, TCR-HLA and TCR-CMV co-occurrence with hypergeometric tests, applying a repertoire-size bias correction to TCR pairs. In a later analysis, false discovery rates were estimated by permuting HLA or CMV assignments 20 times. In a later analysis, co-occurring TCRs were grouped using DBSCAN, with TCRdist sequence similarity added in when clustering inside HLA-allele-positive subsets. Co-occurrence clustering excluded repertoires with fewer than 30,000 or more than 120,000 public chains, plus five with anomalous nucleotide sharing. This immuneACCESS table, as held by TCRdb, lists in-frame sequences with V and J called but not all clones. Of the missing ones, under half trace to an unresolved V gene in checked studies; the others have no known cause. V, J and clone size reflect that table, while D and trimming were determined from the DNA. The sample records 250,000 to 350,000 clones, 70% to 90% of which are singletons. 3.5% to 4% of the sample is taken by the ten largest.

With respect to this clone: The clone's antigen remains unknown. No much larger clone exists at a distance of one base, and base qualities are not known.

The clonotype comes from a man aged 35-49 years in good health and CMV-seropositive. The V gene is TRBV18 and the J gene is TRBJ2-7; a stretch of 10 junction bases matches TRBD2. What was sequenced was PBMCs. The encoded CDR3 is CASSPPSRLAGVSSQYF. The DNA is TGTGCCAGCTCACCACCGTCCCGGCTAGCGGGAGTGTCCTCGCAGTACTTC.